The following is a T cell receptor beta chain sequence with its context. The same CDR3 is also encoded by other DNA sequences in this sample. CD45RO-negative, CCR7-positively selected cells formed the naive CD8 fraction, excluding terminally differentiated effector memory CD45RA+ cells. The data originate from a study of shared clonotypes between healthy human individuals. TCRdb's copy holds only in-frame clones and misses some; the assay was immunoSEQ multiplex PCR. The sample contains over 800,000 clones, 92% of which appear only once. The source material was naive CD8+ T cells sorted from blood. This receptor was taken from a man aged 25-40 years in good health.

The CDR3 is CATSRGYGYTF. CDR3 sequence (DNA): TGTGCCACCAGCAGGGGATATGGCTACACCTTC. This chain connects TRBV15 to TRBJ1-2; D gene uncertain. CDR1 is LNHNV and CDR2 is YYDKDF in the germline V gene (reference sequence). The CDR3 is made up of 11 amino acids. Between the trimmed V and J ends, which lost 3 bases and 5 bases, there was a span of 4 bases.